This TCR beta chain stems from a study of blood T cell repertoires in COVID-19. V lost 5 bases to trimming and J lost 5 bases; unmatched junction nucleotides: 5. The CDR3 sequence is 12 residues long. Germline V CDR1 and CDR2: SQVTM, ANQGSEA. Generated by immunoSEQ multiplex PCR, the TCRdb table keeps only in-frame clones and is missing some. The repertoire holds fewer than 650,000 clones, with about 89% as singletons. The sequencing sample was made of peripheral blood. The TCR sequence derives from a woman in her 50s with COVID-19, enrolled during active disease. The rearrangement uses TRBV29-1 and TRBJ1-2; 7 bases line up with TRBD1. The CDR3 protein is CSVQTGNYGYTF. CDR3 nucleotides: TGCAGCGTTCAGACAGGGAATTATGGCTACACCTTC.